What follows are 10 T cell receptor beta chains derived from one specimen sequenced in a study of cytomegalovirus exposure and HLA in healthy donors. PCR primers comprised 60 Vbeta and 13 Jbeta primers. The method was immunoSEQ multiplex PCR; TCRdb's version includes in-frame clones alone and lacks a portion of them. In the table there are tens of thousands of clones, roughly 75% of which are singletons. Specimen: PBMCs. The origin of the receptors is a man younger than 45 in good health and CMV-seropositive.

DNA for the CDR3: TGTGCCAGCAGCATGGACTACTACGAGCAGTACTTC. This gives the protein CASSMDYYEQYF. The V and J genes are TRBV7-6 and TRBJ2-7; D may be TRBD2 (6 bases). This CDR3 contains 12 residues. Germline-derived CDR1 and CDR2 are SGHVS and FNYEAQ. V was cut by 5 bases and J by 3 bases, with 8 bases left in between.

In DNA, the CDR3 is TGTGCCTGGGGACTGCTCAACACTGAAGCTTTCTTT. Encoded protein: CAWGLLNTEAFF. This chain links TRBV30 with TRBJ1-1; D is ambiguous. Germline CDR1 GTSNPN, CDR2 SVGIG (reference sequence). The CDR3 extends over 12 amino acids. Trimming removed 5 bases at V and 2 bases at J, with 9 bases between.

The chain carries TRBV7-6 and TRBJ2-5, with 11 bases fitting TRBD1. Germline CDR1 is SGHVS and CDR2 is FNYEAQ. This CDR3 comprises 14 residues. V lost 7 bases and J lost 6; bases outside the gene matches: 7. The CDR3 sequence: CASNRDRGEKTQYF. DNA of the CDR3: TGTGCCAGCAACCGGGACAGGGGGGAAAAGACCCAGTACTTC.

The chain uses TRBV7-3 and TRBJ2-5, with 9 nucleotides matching TRBD2. Germline CDR1 is SGHTA and CDR2 is FQGTGA. V was pared by 5 bases and J by 5 bases, with 9 bases of the junction left unmatched. This CDR3 comprises 15 residues. The CDR3 reads CASSPTGAGGETQYF. CDR3 nucleotides: TGTGCCAGCAGCCCCACTGGGGCGGGGGGGGAGACCCAGTACTTC.

This clone has only one observation. The chain joins TRBV4-1 to TRBJ2-5; TRBD2 agrees at 8 bases. Germline CDR1 and CDR2: MGHRA and YSYEKL. CDR3 length: 13 amino acids. V was pared by 4 bases and J by 5 bases, with 3 bases of the junction left unmatched. CDR3 region: CASSPRGAETQYF. The CDR3 region has the DNA TGCGCCAGCAGCCCGCGGGGGGCGGAGACCCAGTACTTC.

This chain uses TRBV6-4 with TRBJ2-3, with TRBD1 as a possible D gene (7 bases). Deletions cut 6 bases from V and 11 bases from J, with 18 bases between. Germline lookup yields CDR1 MRHNA and CDR2 SNTAGT. The CDR3 loop spans 13 amino acids. In DNA form, the CDR3 reads TGTGCCAGCAGCACTGAGGGGGGACAGCAGCAGTATTTT. As protein: CASSTEGGQQQYF.

For this clone: A read error may account for a junction end that differs from germline. The rearrangement joins TRBV7-9 to TRBJ2-7, with D possibly being TRBD2 (5 bases). Germline assignment: CDR1 SEHNR and CDR2 FQNEAQ (reference sequence). The CDR3 has 13 amino acids. CDR3 sequence (DNA): TGTTCCAGCAGCTTCGAGGGCGCATACGAGCAGTACTTC. Protein sequence: CSSSFEGAYEQYF.

The rearrangement links TRBV14 to TRBJ1-1; D is unclear. This CDR3 has 13 residues. The ends were cut back, 1 base at V and 11 bases at J, with 14 bases in the middle. Germline-derived CDR1 and CDR2 are SGHDN and FVKESK. The CDR3 region has the DNA TGTGCCAGCAGCCAAGGTTGGGGAGGGAGGGCTTTCTTT. Protein sequence: CASSQGWGGRAFF. Together with reference TRBV14 and TRBJ1-1, the CDR3 gives the full variable domain: EAGVTQFPSHSVIEKGQTVTLRCDPISGHDNLYWYRRVMGKEIKFLLHFVKESKQDESGMPNNRFLAERTGGTYSTLKVQPAELEDSGVYFCASSQGWGGRAFFGQGTRLTVV.

J is TRBJ2-5 and V is TRBV7-2; the D gene is possibly TRBD2 (6 bases). The DNA matches TRBJ2-7 better at its end, which makes the J call doubtful. Per germline, CDR1 SGHTA and CDR2 FQGNSA. This CDR3 has 15 amino acids. The CDR3 loop is CASRPVPQGLYEQYF. The CDR3 DNA follows: TGTGCCAGCAGACCCGTCCCCCAGGGACTCTACGAGCAGTACTTC.

The V and J genes are TRBV19 and TRBJ1-2, with 7 positions matching TRBD1. CDR3 length equals 12 residues. Germline CDR1 and CDR2: LNHDA and SQIVND (reference sequence). The trim removed 10 bases at V and 4 bases at J, leaving 6 bases unmatched. The CDR3 sequence: CATRQGFYGYTF. As DNA, the CDR3 is TGTGCCACACGACAGGGATTCTATGGCTACACCTTC.